Here is one T cell receptor (beta chain) with its context. This specimen comes from a study of blood T cell repertoires in COVID-19. Across the whole study: The United States, Italy and Spain were the sources of the acute and convalescent COVID-19 samples. From T cells, B-cell-depleted T cells, or PBMCs came the material, which was cDNA or gDNA.

This CDR3 spans 13 amino acids. CDR1 is KGHDR and CDR2 is SFDVKD in the germline V gene. Trimming removed 2 bases at V and 6 bases at J, with 9 bases between. Authors' analysis steps: Estimated nucleated cell counts came from reference gene primer amplification. Here immunoSEQ multiplex PCR was the method, and the copy in TCRdb shows in-frame clones only, minus some. V and J calls plus clone size are reproduced from that table; the DNA served to infer D and trimming. The sample contains under 500,000 clones, roughly 87% of which appear only once. In terms of age and location, participants ranged from about 18 to 95 years and lived in under 30 US areas.

The source of this sequence is a woman between 18 and 29 years old with acute COVID-19. The sample consisted of PBMCs or T cells enriched from blood (not recorded which). The chain has TRBV24-1 and TRBJ1-2, with D perhaps TRBD1 (5 bases). The CDR3, as DNA: TGTGCCACCAGTGATTACCAGGGCCATGGCTACACCTTC. Its translation is CATSDYQGHGYTF.